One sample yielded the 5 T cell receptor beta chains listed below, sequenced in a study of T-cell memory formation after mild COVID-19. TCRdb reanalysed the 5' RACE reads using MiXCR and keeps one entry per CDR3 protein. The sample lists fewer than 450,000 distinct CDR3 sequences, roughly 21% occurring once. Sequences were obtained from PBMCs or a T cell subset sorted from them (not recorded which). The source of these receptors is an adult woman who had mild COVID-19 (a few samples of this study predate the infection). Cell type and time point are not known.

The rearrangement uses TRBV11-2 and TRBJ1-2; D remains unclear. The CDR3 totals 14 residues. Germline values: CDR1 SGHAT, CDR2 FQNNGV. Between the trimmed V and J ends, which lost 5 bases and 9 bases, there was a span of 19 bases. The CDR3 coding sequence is TGTGCCAGCAGCACATCGGGTCCTTCATATTGCTACACCTTC. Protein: CASSTSGPSYCYTF.

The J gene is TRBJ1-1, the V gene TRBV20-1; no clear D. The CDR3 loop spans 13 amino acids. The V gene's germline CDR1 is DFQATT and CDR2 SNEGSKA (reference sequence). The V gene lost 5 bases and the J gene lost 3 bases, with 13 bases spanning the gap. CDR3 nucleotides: TGCAGTGCTTTCCGATCGTTGGACACTGAAGCTTTCTTT. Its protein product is CSAFRSLDTEAFF.

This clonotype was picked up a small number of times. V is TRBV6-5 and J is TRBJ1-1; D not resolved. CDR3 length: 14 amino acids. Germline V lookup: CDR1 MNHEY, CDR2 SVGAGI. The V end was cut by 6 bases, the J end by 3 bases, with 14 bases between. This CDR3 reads CASRNTVAHTEAFF. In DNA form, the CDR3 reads TGTGCCAGCAGGAATACAGTGGCCCACACTGAAGCTTTCTTT.

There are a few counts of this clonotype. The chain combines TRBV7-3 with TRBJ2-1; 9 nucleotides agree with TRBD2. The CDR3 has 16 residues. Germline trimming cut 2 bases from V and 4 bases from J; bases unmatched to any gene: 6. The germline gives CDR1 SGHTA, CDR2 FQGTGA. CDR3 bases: TGTGCCAGCAGCTTATTGACTAGCGGACTGTACAATGAGCAGTTCTTC. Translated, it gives CASSLLTSGLYNEQFF.

The CDR3 protein is CSVDGGGRNQPQHF. CDR3 coding DNA: TGCAGCGTTGATGGAGGGGGTCGGAATCAGCCCCAGCATTTT. The chain uses TRBV29-1 and TRBJ1-5; a possible D gene is TRBD1 (6 bases). The CDR3 is 14 residues long. From germline, CDR1 is SQVTM and CDR2 ANQGSEA. Trimming removed 3 bases from V and 4 bases from J, with 13 bases in between.